This T cell receptor (beta chain) was found in a study of immune evolution from preneoplasia to lung adenocarcinoma. In germline, CDR1 is MNHEY, CDR2 SMNVEV (reference sequence). The CDR3 runs 16 residues. Deletions cut 5 bases from V and 5 bases from J, with 21 bases between. H&E slides confirmed each diagnosis, reviewed by two pathologists independently. The method was immunoSEQ multiplex PCR; TCRdb's version includes in-frame clones alone and lacks a portion of them. In the table there are over 2,000 clones, 80% of which are singletons. Overall study results and limits: Later-stage lesions seemingly showed higher T cell density and diversity than normal lung. Top clone share appeared to fall from AAH through AIS, MIA, adenocarcinoma.

For this clone: Its target is unknown.

The chain combines TRBV27 with TRBJ1-1; D might be TRBD1 (6 bases). The material sequenced was FFPE normal lung tissue adjacent to the tumor. The clonotype originates from a person aged 60 to 70 with lung adenocarcinoma. The CDR3 nucleotides read TGTGCCAGCAGTCTCTATAGGACAGTCCCGAAAACTGAAGCTTTCTTT. Translation: CASSLYRTVPKTEAFF.